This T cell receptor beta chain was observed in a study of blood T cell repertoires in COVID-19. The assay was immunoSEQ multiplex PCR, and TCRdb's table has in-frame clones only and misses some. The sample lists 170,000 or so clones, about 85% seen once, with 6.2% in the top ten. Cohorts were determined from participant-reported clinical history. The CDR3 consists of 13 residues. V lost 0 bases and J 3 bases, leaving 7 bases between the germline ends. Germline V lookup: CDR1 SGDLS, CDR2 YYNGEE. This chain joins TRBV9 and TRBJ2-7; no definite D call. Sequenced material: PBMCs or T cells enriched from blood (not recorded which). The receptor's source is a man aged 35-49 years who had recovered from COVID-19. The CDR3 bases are TGTGCCAGCAGCGTAGACAGCTTCTACGAGCAGTACTTC. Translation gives CASSVDSFYEQYF.